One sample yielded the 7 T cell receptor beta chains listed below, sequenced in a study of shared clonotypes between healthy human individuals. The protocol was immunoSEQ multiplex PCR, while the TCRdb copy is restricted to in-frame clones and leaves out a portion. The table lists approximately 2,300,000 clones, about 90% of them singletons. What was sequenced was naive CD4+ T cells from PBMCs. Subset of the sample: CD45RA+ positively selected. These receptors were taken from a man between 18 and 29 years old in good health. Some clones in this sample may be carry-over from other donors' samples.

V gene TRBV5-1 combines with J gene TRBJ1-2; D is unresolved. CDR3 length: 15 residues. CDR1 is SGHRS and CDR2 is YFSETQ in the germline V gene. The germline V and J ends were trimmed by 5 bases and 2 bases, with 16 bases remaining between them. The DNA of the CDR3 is TGCGCCAGCAGACTCGCGGTTGGAGGGAACTATGGCTACACCTTC. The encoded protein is CASRLAVGGNYGYTF.

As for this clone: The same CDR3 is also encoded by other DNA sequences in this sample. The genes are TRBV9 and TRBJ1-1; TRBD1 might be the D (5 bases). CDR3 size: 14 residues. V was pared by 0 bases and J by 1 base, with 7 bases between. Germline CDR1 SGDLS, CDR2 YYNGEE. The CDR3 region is CASSVAGQNTEAFF. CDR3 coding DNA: TGTGCCAGCAGCGTAGCAGGGCAGAACACTGAAGCTTTCTTT.

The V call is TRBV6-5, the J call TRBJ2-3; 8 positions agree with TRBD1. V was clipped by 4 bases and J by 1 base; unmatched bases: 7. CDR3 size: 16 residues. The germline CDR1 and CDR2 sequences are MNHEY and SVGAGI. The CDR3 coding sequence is TGTGCCAGCAGTTCCATGGACAGGGCGGGCACAGATACGCAGTATTTT. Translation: CASSSMDRAGTDTQYF.

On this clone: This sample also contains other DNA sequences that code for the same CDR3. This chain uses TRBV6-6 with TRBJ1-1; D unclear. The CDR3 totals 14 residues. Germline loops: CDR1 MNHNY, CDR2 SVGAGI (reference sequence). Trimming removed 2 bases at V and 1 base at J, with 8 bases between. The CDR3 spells CASSYSEANTEAFF. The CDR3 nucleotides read TGTGCCAGCAGTTACAGTGAGGCGAACACTGAAGCTTTCTTT.

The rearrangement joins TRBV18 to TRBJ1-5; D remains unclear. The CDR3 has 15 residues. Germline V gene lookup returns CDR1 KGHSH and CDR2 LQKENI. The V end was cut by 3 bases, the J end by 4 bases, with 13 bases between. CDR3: CASSPTSPGNQPQHF. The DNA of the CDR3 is TGTGCCAGCTCACCGACGTCCCCTGGGAATCAGCCCCAGCATTTT. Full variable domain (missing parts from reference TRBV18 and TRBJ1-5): NAGVMQNPRHLVRRRGQEARLRCSPMKGHSHVYWYRQLPEEGLKFMVYLQKENIIDESGMPKERFSAEFPKEGPSILRIQQVVRGDSAAYFCASSPTSPGNQPQHFGDGTRLSIL.

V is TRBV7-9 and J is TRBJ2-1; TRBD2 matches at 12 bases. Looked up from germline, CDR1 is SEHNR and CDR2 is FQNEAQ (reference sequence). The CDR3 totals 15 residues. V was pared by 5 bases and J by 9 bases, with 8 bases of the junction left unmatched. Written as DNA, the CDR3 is TGTGCCAGCAGCCCACCGGGACTAGCGGGTCGTGAGCAGTTCTTC. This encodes CASSPPGLAGREQFF.

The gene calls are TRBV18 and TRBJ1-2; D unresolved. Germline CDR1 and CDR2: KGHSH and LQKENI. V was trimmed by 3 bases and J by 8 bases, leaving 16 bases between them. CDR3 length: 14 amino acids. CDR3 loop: CASSPSRSLEGYTF. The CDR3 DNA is TGTGCCAGCTCACCCTCAAGGTCCCTTGAGGGCTACACCTTC.